The TCR beta chain under discussion was sequenced for a study of monozygotic twins with inflammatory bowel disease. A remark on this clonotype: Its antigen remains unknown.

Making each TCR library took 3,500 to 4,000 ng of total RNA. A template switching step added UMIs, each with a 6-nucleotide sample barcode. After re-calling the 5' RACE reads, TCRdb lists one entry per CDR3 protein, DNA absent. In all, the sample yields about 110,000 distinct CDR3 sequences. General observations from the study: Healthy co-twins exceeded IBD patients in TCRbeta diversity as measured by inverse Simpson. Among the T cells, different subtypes could not be distinguished.

The germline CDR1 and CDR2 sequences are SGHRS and YFSETQ. The CDR3 spans 16 residues. This receptor was identified in a human donor with ulcerative colitis or Crohn's disease, or a healthy co-twin of an affected twin (not recorded which). The sequencing input was blood. V and J are TRBV5-1 and TRBJ2-2; TCRdb proposes TRBD2, but this gene call is untestable without DNA. The CDR3 reads CASTSAGGLNTGELFF.